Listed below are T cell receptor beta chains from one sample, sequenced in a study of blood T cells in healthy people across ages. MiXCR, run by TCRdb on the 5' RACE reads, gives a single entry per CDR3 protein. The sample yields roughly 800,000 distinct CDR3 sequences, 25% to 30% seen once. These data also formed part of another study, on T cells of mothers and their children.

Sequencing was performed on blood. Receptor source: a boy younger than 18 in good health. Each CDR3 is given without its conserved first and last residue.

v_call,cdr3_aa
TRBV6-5,ASSLDTLGYGYT
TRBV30,AWEDNSYEQY
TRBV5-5,ASTVSRSTSYYEQY
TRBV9,ASSSITSGYGYT
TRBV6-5,ASSYSKGGGQYEQY
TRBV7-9,ASSIPTENTEAF
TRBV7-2,ASSNSGGSLSYEQY
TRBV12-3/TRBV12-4,ASSHGPINTGELF
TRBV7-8,ASSLISQSPLH
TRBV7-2,ASSLSTGGAYNEQF
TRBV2,ASSEVGATAEAF
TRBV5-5,ASSLAIAEISYEQY
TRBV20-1,SAPGSSYNSPLH
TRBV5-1,ASSLGSTLDNEQF
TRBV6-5,ASSYREDYGYT
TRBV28,ASIPRGELKPNEQY
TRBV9,ASSVGRALETQY
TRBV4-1,ASSQDLGQGIRSPLH
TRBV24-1,ATSDTTGLAPSTDTQY
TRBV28,ASSPPAAKAF
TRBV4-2,ASSQEEGLGASYEQY
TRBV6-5,ASSGVPHEQY
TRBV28,ASSLYGGAETQY
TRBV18,ASSPPEGSYEQY
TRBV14,ASSVYWGENTEAF
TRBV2,ASREWSSGANVLT
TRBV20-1,SGIGGGSSYEQY
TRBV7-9,ASSLKENTIY
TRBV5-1,ASSVEEGGNSPLH
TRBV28,ASIDRGQETQY
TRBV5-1,ASSSQGLAGGGGEQF
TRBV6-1,ASSYTGGLQPQH
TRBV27,ASSLTDRENTEAF
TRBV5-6,ASSLISAGNNNEQF
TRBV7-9,ASSYGTSGAQETQY
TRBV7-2,ASSLSLKETQY
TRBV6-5,ASSHRVDTGELF
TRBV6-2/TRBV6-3,ASSHPTGTYEQY
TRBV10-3,AIGGQGHNSPLH